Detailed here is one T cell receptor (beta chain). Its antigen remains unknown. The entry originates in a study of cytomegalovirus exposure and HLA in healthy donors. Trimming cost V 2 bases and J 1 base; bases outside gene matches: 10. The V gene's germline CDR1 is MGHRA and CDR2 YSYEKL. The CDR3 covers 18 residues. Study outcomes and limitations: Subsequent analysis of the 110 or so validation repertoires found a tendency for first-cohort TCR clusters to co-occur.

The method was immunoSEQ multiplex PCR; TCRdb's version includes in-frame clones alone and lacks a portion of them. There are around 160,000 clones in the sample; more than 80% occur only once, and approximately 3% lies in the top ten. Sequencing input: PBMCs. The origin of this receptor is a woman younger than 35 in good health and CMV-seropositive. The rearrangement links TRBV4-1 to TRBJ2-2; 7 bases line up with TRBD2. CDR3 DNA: TGCGCCAGCAGCCAACATCCCAGGCGCGGGGGGAACACCGGGGAGCTGTTTTTT. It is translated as CASSQHPRRGGNTGELFF.